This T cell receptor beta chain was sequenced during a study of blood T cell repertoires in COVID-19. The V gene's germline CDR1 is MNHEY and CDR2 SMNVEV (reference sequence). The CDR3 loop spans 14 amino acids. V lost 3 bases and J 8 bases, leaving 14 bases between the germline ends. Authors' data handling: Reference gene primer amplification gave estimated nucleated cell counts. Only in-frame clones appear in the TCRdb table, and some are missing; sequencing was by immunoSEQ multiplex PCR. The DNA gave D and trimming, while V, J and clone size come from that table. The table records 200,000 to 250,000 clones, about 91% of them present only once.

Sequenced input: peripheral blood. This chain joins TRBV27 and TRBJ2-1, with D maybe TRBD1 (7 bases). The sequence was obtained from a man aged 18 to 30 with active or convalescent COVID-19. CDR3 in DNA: TGTGCCAGCAGTTTTTCGCAGGGGGGCGATGAGCAGTTCTTC. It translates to CASSFSQGGDEQFF.